These 5 T cell receptor beta chains originate from one sample sequenced in a study of CD8+ T cells in alopecia areata. cDNA reverse transcribed from extracted RNA served as the sequencing template. Assay: immunoSEQ multiplex PCR; the TCRdb copy retains only in-frame clones and omits some. The table includes some 130,000 clones, 49% detected once. This sample comprised CD8+ T cells sorted from blood, obtained at week 0. All receptors come from a human donor with alopecia areata.

The CDR3 DNA follows: TGTGCCAGCCTAGGGAACGGCTACACCTTC. Its translation is CASLGNGYTF. This chain uses TRBV19 with TRBJ1-2; D gene uncertain. This CDR3 comprises 10 residues. Trimming stripped 9 bases from V and 8 bases from J, with 10 bases between. The germline V gene has CDR1 LNHDA and CDR2 SQIVND (reference sequence).

This clone came up a few times. This chain joins TRBV27 and TRBJ1-5; no reliable D call. The germline V gene has CDR1 MNHEY and CDR2 SMNVEV (reference sequence). V dropped 5 bases and J dropped 0 bases, with 8 bases sitting between them. CDR3 length equals 14 residues. This CDR3 reads CASSVEYSNQPQHF. CDR3 in DNA: TGTGCCAGCAGTGTGGAATATAGCAATCAGCCCCAGCATTTT.

The chain combines TRBV19 with TRBJ2-7; 8 positions agree with TRBD1. This CDR3 region has 13 residues. Germline CDR1 reads LNHDA; CDR2 reads SQIVND (reference sequence). Trimming took 6 bases from V and 6 from J; bases not matched to a gene: 7. The CDR3 nucleotides read TGTGCCAGTAGCTTCGACAGGGGACGCGAGCAGTACTTC. Amino acid sequence: CASSFDRGREQYF.

This rearrangement joins TRBV10-3 to TRBJ2-5; D is perhaps TRBD1 (6 bases). The germline gives CDR1 ENHRY, CDR2 SYGVKD. V was clipped by 0 bases and J by 3 bases, with 11 bases between them. The CDR3 is 15 amino acids. The CDR3 DNA reads TGTGCCATCAGTGAGTCGAAGGGGGATAAAGAGACCCAGTACTTC. This sequence encodes CAISESKGDKETQYF.

This chain uses TRBV6-4 with TRBJ2-2, with 8 bases fitting TRBD1. Germline V gene sequence: CDR1 MRHNA, CDR2 SNTAGT. J lost 3 bases, V lost 5 bases, and 11 bases had no gene match. This CDR3 is 17 amino acids long. The CDR3 loop reads CASSFSSDRGHTGELFF. CDR3 sequence (DNA): TGTGCCAGCAGTTTTTCCTCTGACAGGGGACACACCGGGGAGCTGTTTTTT.